The 32 T cell receptor beta chains below all came from one sample that was sequenced in a study of T-cell reconstitution after alpha-beta-depleted transplantation in children. TCRbeta library preparation incorporated unique molecular identifiers. TCRdb reprocessed the PCR reads with MiXCR, giving one entry per CDR3 protein. The sample lists roughly 300,000 distinct CDR3 sequences, approximately 10% occurring once. Sample: peripheral blood, taken 180 days after TCRalphabeta/CD19-depleted stem cell transplant. All receptors derive from a male patient aged 2-15 years who had a stem cell transplant for chronic granulomatous disease, so the T cells may come from the graft donor.

This clonotype was detected many times. The chain links TRBV14 to TRBJ2-1, with D perhaps matching TRBD1 (6 bases). CDR3 size: 19 residues. Germline V CDR1 and CDR2: SGHDN, FVKESK. The V and J ends lost 0 bases and 0 bases respectively, with 18 bases between them. The CDR3 loop is CASSQDELDRTSSYNEQFF. CDR3 coding DNA: TGTGCCAGCAGCCAAGATGAATTGGACAGAACGAGCTCCTACAATGAGCAGTTCTTC.

Concerning this clonotype itself: A much larger clone lies a single base off, so this may be a read error. J is TRBJ2-7 and V is TRBV7-2; perhaps TRBD1 as D (5 bases). This CDR3 contains 14 residues. Looked up from germline, CDR1 is SGHTA and CDR2 is FQGNSA. Trimming shortened V by 1 base and J by 6 bases, and 13 bases separated the two germline ends. This chain's CDR3 is CASSLGRALCEQYF. CDR3 nucleotide sequence: TGTGCCAGCAGCTTAGGCAGGGCCCTCTGCGAGCAGTACTTC. Together with reference TRBV7-2 and TRBJ2-7, the CDR3 gives the full variable domain: GAGVSQSPSNKVTEKGKDVELRCDPISGHTALYWYRQSLGQGLEFLIYFQGNSAPDKSGLPSDRFSAERTGGSVSTLTIQRTQQEDSAVYLCASSLGRALCEQYFGPGTRLTVT.

The chain joins TRBV4-1 to TRBJ2-1; 14 bases fit TRBD2. From germline, CDR1 is MGHRA and CDR2 YSYEKL. V was clipped by 4 bases and J by 9 bases; unmatched bases: 5. The CDR3 is 15 residues long. This chain's CDR3 is CASSRLAGGRSEQFF. The CDR3 nucleotides are TGCGCCAGCAGCCGACTAGCGGGAGGGAGGAGTGAGCAGTTCTTC.

This clonotype was counted ten times or more. J is TRBJ2-2 and V is TRBV25-1, with 8 bases fitting TRBD2. The CDR3 length is 14 residues. From germline, CDR1 is MGHDK and CDR2 SYGVNS. J gave up 3 bases and V 4 bases, and 1 base lay outside the gene matches. As DNA, the CDR3 is TGTGCCAGCAGTGGTAGCGGGGACACCGGGGAGCTGTTTTTT. Translation: CASSGSGDTGELFF.

This clonotype was counted a single time. One junction end disagrees with the germline gene, perhaps due to a read error. The CDR3 protein is CATSRDSFRAGAYEQYF. In nucleotides, the CDR3 is TGTGCCACGAGCAGAGATTCATTCCGGGCAGGGGCCTACGAGCAGTACTTC. This sequence joins TRBV15 and TRBJ2-7, with a possible D match to TRBD1 (6 bases). CDR3 size: 17 residues. Per the germline V gene, CDR1 is LNHNV and CDR2 is YYDKDF (reference sequence). Filled out from reference TRBV15 and TRBJ2-7, the complete variable domain reads DAMVIQNPRYQVTQFGKPVTLSCSQTLNHNVMYWYQQKSSQAPKLLFHYYDKDFNNEADTPDNFQSRRPNTSFCFLDIRSPGLGDTAMYLCATSRDSFRAGAYEQYFGPGTRLTVT.

This clonotype was counted ten times or more. The chain joins TRBV6-5 to TRBJ2-1, with 7 bases aligning to TRBD2. Germline lookup yields CDR1 MNHEY and CDR2 SVGAGI. The trim removed 4 bases at V and 4 bases at J, leaving 4 bases unmatched. This CDR3 has 14 amino acids. The CDR3 region has the DNA TGTGCCAGCAGTTCGGGAGGACGGTACAATGAGCAGTTCTTC. Translating it yields CASSSGGRYNEQFF.

This clonotype was detected many times. The chain has TRBV30 and TRBJ1-5; D remains ambiguous. The CDR3 extends over 13 amino acids. V dropped 1 base and J dropped 5 bases, with 9 bases sitting between them. Germline values: CDR1 GTSNPN, CDR2 SVGIG (reference sequence). The CDR3 sequence: CAWSAGIDQPQHF. CDR3 bases: TGTGCCTGGAGTGCGGGGATTGATCAGCCCCAGCATTTT.

V gene TRBV19 combines with J gene TRBJ1-1, with a possible D match to TRBD1 (5 bases). The V gene's germline CDR1 is LNHDA and CDR2 SQIVND (reference sequence). The CDR3 runs to 14 residues. Trimming took 2 bases from V and 5 from J, leaving 12 bases between them. The DNA for the CDR3 is TGTGCCAGTAGTATATTTGGGGGAAGGACTGAAGCTTTCTTT. It yields the protein CASSIFGGRTEAFF.

This clonotype was seen at least ten times. This chain uses TRBV4-3 with TRBJ1-1; maybe TRBD1 (6 bases). Germline CDR1 LGHNA, CDR2 YSLEER. This CDR3 comprises 16 residues. V shed 2 bases and J shed 5 bases, with 18 bases lying between them. CDR3 loop: CASSQKLGAGGTEAFF. CDR3 coding DNA: TGCGCCAGCAGCCAAAAATTGGGGGCAGGCGGGACTGAAGCTTTCTTT.

This clonotype has ten or more counts. This CDR3 is CASSPAGQGYEQYF. Written as DNA, the CDR3 is TGTGCCAGCTCACCGGCCGGTCAAGGCTACGAGCAGTACTTC. V and J are TRBV18 and TRBJ2-7; D remains unclear. Germline V gene data show CDR1 as KGHSH and CDR2 as LQKENI. The V and J ends lost 3 bases and 3 bases respectively, with 12 bases between them. This CDR3 spans 14 amino acids.

This clonotype was seen at least ten times. The rearrangement joins TRBV20-1 to TRBJ2-1; a possible D gene is TRBD1 (6 bases). Germline CDR1 and CDR2: DFQATT and SNEGSKA (reference sequence). The CDR3 consists of 14 residues. Trimming cost V 6 bases and J 0 bases, with 12 bases left between them. CDR3 protein: CSANDRSSYNEQFF. The DNA for the CDR3 is TGCAGTGCGAACGACAGGAGCTCCTACAATGAGCAGTTCTTC.

This clonotype appeared many times. The V gene is TRBV29-1, the J gene TRBJ1-1, with D unresolved. V was pared by 2 bases and J by 1 base, with 5 bases between. CDR3 length equals 12 residues. Per germline, CDR1 SQVTM and CDR2 ANQGSEA. CDR3 DNA sequence: TGCAGCGTTGAATCCGGGAACACTGAAGCTTTCTTT. This translates into CSVESGNTEAFF. The whole variable domain, filled in from reference TRBV29-1 and TRBJ1-1, reads SAVISQKPSRDICQRGTSLTIQCQVDSQVTMMFWYRQQPGQSLTLIATANQGSEATYESGFVIDKFPISRPNLTFSTLTVSNMSPEDSSIYLCSVESGNTEAFFGQGTRLTVV.

This clonotype was seen many times. The rearrangement uses TRBV7-8 and TRBJ2-5; TRBD2 might be the D (5 bases). Trimming stripped 5 bases from V and 5 bases from J, with 15 bases between. Germline values: CDR1 SGHVS, CDR2 FQNEAQ. The length of the CDR3 is 14 residues. The CDR3 DNA follows: TGTGCCAGCAGCCCCGGGCGGGCGCGGGAGACCCAGTACTTC. Translating it yields CASSPGRARETQYF.

This clonotype was observed at least ten times. The chain uses TRBV6-5 and TRBJ2-5; unclear D gene. Trimming shortened V by 0 bases and J by 5 bases, and 7 bases separated the two germline ends. This CDR3 has 13 residues. Germline CDR1 MNHEY, CDR2 SVGAGI. The DNA for the CDR3 is TGTGCCAGCAGTTACTCTGGTTTGGAGACCCAGTACTTC. Protein sequence: CASSYSGLETQYF.

This clonotype was recorded at least ten times. The V gene is TRBV11-2, the J gene TRBJ1-6, with D perhaps matching TRBD1 (5 bases). Germline CDR1 and CDR2: SGHAT and FQNNGV. V lost 0 bases, J lost 9 bases, and 15 bases lay in between. The CDR3 loop spans 16 amino acids. The CDR3 spells CASSLDHTRGASPLHF. CDR3 DNA sequence: TGTGCCAGCAGCTTAGATCATACTAGGGGAGCTTCACCCCTCCACTTT.

This clonotype appeared many times. V and J are TRBV20-1 and TRBJ2-7; 7 bases line up with TRBD2. V shed 0 bases and J 0 bases; nucleotides not matched to a gene: 5. CDR1 and CDR2 (germline): DFQATT, SNEGSKA (reference sequence). The CDR3 length is 15 residues. CDR3 nucleotides: TGCAGTGCTAGAGACAGGACTAGGGGCTCCTACGAGCAGTACTTC. As protein: CSARDRTRGSYEQYF.

The table lists this clonotype with many counts. The CDR3 sequence is CSAQLTGVYEQYF. CDR3 bases: TGCAGTGCCCAACTAACGGGGGTCTACGAGCAGTACTTC. The chain employs TRBV20-1 and TRBJ2-7; TRBD2 might be the D (6 bases). The V end was cut by 6 bases, the J end by 3 bases, with 15 bases between. CDR1 is DFQATT and CDR2 is SNEGSKA in the germline V gene (reference sequence). The CDR3 has 13 residues.

This clonotype was counted many times. The chain links TRBV27 to TRBJ2-4; TRBD1 is a possible D gene (5 bases). With 5 bases removed from V and 0 bases from J, the gap between germline ends came to 14 bases. Looked up from germline, CDR1 is MNHEY and CDR2 is SMNVEV (reference sequence). The CDR3 length is 16 residues. CDR3 in DNA: TGTGCCAGCAGTACCGACAGCGCCGAAGCCAAAAACATTCAGTACTTC. Its protein product is CASSTDSAEAKNIQYF.

This clonotype was recorded at least ten times. The J gene is TRBJ2-2, the V gene TRBV12-3 or TRBV12-4, with 7 nucleotides matching TRBD1. The CDR3 spans 18 residues. V shed 3 bases, J shed 5 bases, and the junction held 15 bases outside the gene matches. CDR3 nucleotides: TGTGCCAGCAGTTTCCCACGAAGGGCAGGGGGTTTTACCGGGGAGCTGTTTTTT. Its protein is CASSFPRRAGGFTGELFF.

This clonotype appeared many times. This chain joins TRBV20-1 and TRBJ2-7, with D possibly being TRBD1 (5 bases). Trimming stripped 1 base from V and 0 bases from J, with 13 bases between. This CDR3 is built from 15 residues. The germline CDR1 and CDR2 sequences are DFQATT and SNEGSKA (reference sequence). The CDR3 reads CSARGWTTSSYEQYF. In nucleotides, the CDR3 is TGCAGTGCTAGAGGTTGGACAACGAGCTCCTACGAGCAGTACTTC.

This clonotype was detected ten times or more. The V gene is TRBV6-5, the J gene TRBJ2-1; TRBD1 agrees at 7 bases. Trimming removed 5 bases from V and 5 bases from J; junction bases left unmatched: 9. Germline-derived CDR1 and CDR2 are MNHEY and SVGAGI. This CDR3 comprises 15 residues. DNA for the CDR3: TGTGCCAGCAGTACCGGGCAGGGGGTTAACAATGAGCAGTTCTTC. This translates into CASSTGQGVNNEQFF.

This clonotype was seen ten or more times. This sequence joins TRBV6-1 and TRBJ2-6; D not resolved. CDR1 and CDR2 (germline): MNHNS, SASEGT. With 6 bases removed from V and 2 bases from J, the gap between germline ends came to 8 bases. The CDR3 spans 14 residues. The CDR3 is CASSAYPGANVLTF. CDR3 coding DNA: TGTGCCAGCAGCGCTTACCCTGGGGCCAACGTCCTGACTTTC.

This clonotype has at least ten counts. This chain joins TRBV12-3 or TRBV12-4 and TRBJ2-3, with 8 bases aligning to TRBD1. V lost 6 bases to trimming and J lost 5 bases; unmatched junction nucleotides: 10. The CDR3 runs to 15 residues. The CDR3 DNA sequence: TGTGCCAGCAGAAAGACCAGGGGGCTGGAAGATACGCAGTATTTT. Translated: CASRKTRGLEDTQYF.

This clonotype was recorded at least ten times. This rearrangement joins TRBV11-1 to TRBJ2-6; D possibly corresponds to TRBD1 (5 bases). Germline V gene sequence: CDR1 SGHAT, CDR2 FQDESV (reference sequence). The CDR3 is 14 amino acids. The V end was cut by 5 bases, the J end by 5 bases, with 10 bases between. Here the CDR3 reads CASSGQEWANVLTF. The CDR3 DNA reads TGTGCCAGCAGCGGACAAGAATGGGCCAACGTCCTGACTTTC.

Many counts were recorded for this clonotype. DNA of the CDR3: TGTGCCAGCAGCTTAGTGGGTCAGGGGGCGAGGGAGGGCAAAAACATTCAGTACTTC. Translated: CASSLVGQGAREGKNIQYF. J is TRBJ2-4 and V is TRBV11-2, with D possibly matching TRBD1 (8 bases). The CDR3 extends over 19 amino acids. The germline V gene has CDR1 SGHAT and CDR2 FQNNGV. The V gene lost 1 base and the J gene lost 3 bases, with 22 bases spanning the gap.

This clonotype was seen a handful of times. The chain uses TRBV4-3 and TRBJ2-2; 11 nucleotides align to TRBD2. The CDR3 is 16 residues long. V lost 5 bases and J lost 7; bases outside the gene matches: 9. Germline loops: CDR1 LGHNA, CDR2 YSLEER. CDR3 protein: CASSFRLAGLVGELFF. DNA for the CDR3: TGCGCCAGCAGCTTCCGACTAGCGGGATTGGTCGGGGAGCTGTTTTTT.

In its sample, this clonotype was seen many times. The V call is TRBV20-1, the J call TRBJ2-5; 8 nucleotides align to TRBD2. CDR3 length equals 17 residues. Germline CDR1 and CDR2: DFQATT and SNEGSKA (reference sequence). Trimming removed 2 bases from V and 5 bases from J; junction bases left unmatched: 16. Here the CDR3 DNA reads TGCAGTGCTAGAACAAGGGTATCCAGCGGGAGTGAGGAGACCCAGTACTTC. It encodes CSARTRVSSGSEETQYF.

In this sample, this clonotype turned up many times. The chain recombines TRBV5-1 with TRBJ1-5, with 12 bases identical to TRBD1. CDR3 size: 19 residues. Germline V gene lookup returns CDR1 SGHRS and CDR2 YFSETQ. Unmatched junction bases numbered 11, after V lost 2 bases and J lost 2 bases. The CDR3 loop reads CASSLRDRGLSFGNQPQHF. CDR3 DNA sequence: TGCGCCAGCAGCTTACGGGACAGGGGGCTTTCGTTTGGCAATCAGCCCCAGCATTTT.

This clonotype was detected many times. J is TRBJ2-7 and V is TRBV12-3 or TRBV12-4, with D tentatively TRBD1 (6 bases). There are 16 residues in the CDR3. Trimming removed 5 bases from V and 4 bases from J, with 21 bases in between. CDR3 sequence: CASSPKRDTGLYEQYF. CDR3 DNA: TGTGCCAGCAGTCCTAAGAGGGACACAGGGTTATACGAGCAGTACTTC.

This chain uses TRBV12-3 or TRBV12-4 with TRBJ2-1, with TRBD2 identical over 15 bases. Unmatched junction bases numbered 12, after V lost 6 bases and J lost 9 bases. The CDR3 is 17 amino acids. This CDR3 reads CASSTPGLAGGVGEQFF. The CDR3 nucleotides read TGTGCCAGCAGCACACCAGGACTAGCGGGAGGGGTCGGTGAGCAGTTCTTC.

This clonotype occurred many times. The J gene is TRBJ2-2, the V gene TRBV7-8; 7 bases map to TRBD1. Losses at the gene ends were 5 bases for V and 5 bases for J; bases not matched to a gene: 5. This CDR3 region has 14 residues. Germline assignment: CDR1 SGHVS and CDR2 FQNEAQ. CDR3 coding DNA: TGTGCCAGCAGCGAGTGGACAGGAACCGGGGAGCTGTTTTTT. It specifies CASSEWTGTGELFF.

In this sample, this clonotype turned up many times. V and J are TRBV7-3 and TRBJ1-1; D call uncertain. The germline V gene has CDR1 SGHTA and CDR2 FQGTGA. CDR3 length: 11 residues. V dropped 2 bases and J dropped 11 bases, with 9 bases sitting between them. The CDR3 sequence: CASSLGPSAFF. In DNA form, the CDR3 reads TGTGCCAGCAGCTTAGGCCCGTCGGCTTTCTTT.